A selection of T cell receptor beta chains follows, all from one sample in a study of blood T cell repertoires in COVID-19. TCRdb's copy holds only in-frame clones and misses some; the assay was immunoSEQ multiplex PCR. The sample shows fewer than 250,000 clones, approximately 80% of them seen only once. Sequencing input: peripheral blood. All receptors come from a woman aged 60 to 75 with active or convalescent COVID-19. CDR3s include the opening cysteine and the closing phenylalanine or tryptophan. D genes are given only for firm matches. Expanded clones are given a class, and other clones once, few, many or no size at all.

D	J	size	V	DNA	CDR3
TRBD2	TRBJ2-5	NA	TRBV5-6	TGTGCCAGCAGCCTTACTAGCGACCAAGAGACCCAGTACTTC	CASSLTSDQETQYF
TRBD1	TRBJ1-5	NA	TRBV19	TGTGCCAGTAGCATCAGGACAGGGCCTAGCAATCAGCCCCAGCATTTT	CASSIRTGPSNQPQHF
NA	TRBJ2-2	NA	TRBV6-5	TGTGCCAGCATTCGTGCAAGCGCGAACACCGGGGAGCTGTTTTTT	CASIRASANTGELFF
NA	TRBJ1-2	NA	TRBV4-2	TGTGCCAGCAGCCAAAAATCGAGCTATGGCTACACCTTC	CASSQKSSYGYTF
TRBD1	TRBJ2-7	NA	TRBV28	TGTGCCAGCAGTTTTCAGGACAGGTCCTACGAGCAGTACTTC	CASSFQDRSYEQYF
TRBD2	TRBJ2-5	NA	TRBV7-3	TGTGCCAGCAGCCATGGACTAGACGGAGAGACCCAGTACTTC	CASSHGLDGETQYF
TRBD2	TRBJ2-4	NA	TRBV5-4	TGTGCCAGCAGCCCCTTCATTAGCGGGGGGGGAGGCGACATTCAGTACTTC	CASSPFISGGGGDIQYF
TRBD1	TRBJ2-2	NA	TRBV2	TGTGCCAGCAGTGAGGGACAGGCGAACACCGGGGAGCTGTTTTTT	CASSEGQANTGELFF
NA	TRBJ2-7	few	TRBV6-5	TGTGCCAGCAGTTACCTCTACGAGCAGTACTTC	CASSYLYEQYF
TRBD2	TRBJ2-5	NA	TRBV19	TGTGCCAGTAGTAGGACTAGTAGACAAGAGACCCAGTACTTC	CASSRTSRQETQYF
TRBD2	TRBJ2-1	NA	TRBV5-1	TGCGCCAGCAGCTTGACGACTAGCGGGGTTGTGTATGAGCAGTTCTTC	CASSLTTSGVVYEQFF
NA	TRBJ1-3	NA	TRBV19	TGTGCCAGCCATCCCTGGGACACGCGAAACACCATATATTTT	CASHPWDTRNTIYF
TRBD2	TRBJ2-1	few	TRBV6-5	TGTGCCAGCAGTCCCGGGACTAGGGGCTACAATGAGCAGTTCTTC	CASSPGTRGYNEQFF
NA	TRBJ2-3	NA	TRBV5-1	TGCGCCAGCAGCTCCGGGGACACAGATACGCAGTATTTT	CASSSGDTDTQYF
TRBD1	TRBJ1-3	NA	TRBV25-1	TGTGCCAGCGGACAGGGGGGCTCTGGAAACACCATATATTTT	CASGQGGSGNTIYF
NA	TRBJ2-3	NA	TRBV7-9	TGTGCCAGCAGCCCAACAGATACGCAGTATTTT	CASSPTDTQYF
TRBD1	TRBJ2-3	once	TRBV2	TGTGCCAGCAGCGGGGGACAGGCTAGCACAGATACGCAGTATTTT	CASSGGQASTDTQYF
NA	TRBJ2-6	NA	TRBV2	TGTGCCAGGATGGACCCTGGGGCTAGTGGGGCCAACGTCCTGACTTTC	CARMDPGASGANVLTF
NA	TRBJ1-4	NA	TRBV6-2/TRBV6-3	TGTGCCAGCAGCCCGGGCAGGGGTCAACTGTTTTTT	CASSPGRGQLFF
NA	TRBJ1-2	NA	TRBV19	TGTGCCAGTAGTATAGTTACAGAGAACTATGGCTACACCTTC	CASSIVTENYGYTF
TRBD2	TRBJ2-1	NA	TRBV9	TGTGCCAGCAGCGTTCGCGGGAGCCCCTACAATGAGCAGTTCTTC	CASSVRGSPYNEQFF
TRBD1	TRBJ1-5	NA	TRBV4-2	TGTGCCAGCAGCCAACAGACAGGGTCCCGCCAGCATTTT	CASSQQTGSRQHF
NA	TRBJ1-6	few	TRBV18	TGTGCCAGCTCCTCTCAGGCGAGCTCCTATAATTCACCCCTCCACTTT	CASSSQASSYNSPLHF
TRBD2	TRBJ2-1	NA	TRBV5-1	TGCGCCAGCAGCCCTCGACTAGCGGGAGGGCCGAGGCCCCGGAATGAGCAGTTCTTC	CASSPRLAGGPRPRNEQFF
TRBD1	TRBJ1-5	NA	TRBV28	TGTGCCAGCAGTTTGAACCAGGGGGTCCATCAGCCCCAGCATTTT	CASSLNQGVHQPQHF
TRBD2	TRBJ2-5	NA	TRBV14	TGTGCCAGCAGTGTGACTAGCGGAGGTACCCAGTACTTC	CASSVTSGGTQYF
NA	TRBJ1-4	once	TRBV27	TGTGCCAGCAGTTTATGGGGGGGTAATGAAAAACTGTTTTTT	CASSLWGGNEKLFF
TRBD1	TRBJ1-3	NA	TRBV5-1	TGCGCCAGCAGCGGGACAGGAGGCGACACCATATATTTT	CASSGTGGDTIYF
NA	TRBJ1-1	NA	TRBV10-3	TGTGCCATCAGGAAGACACAGGCGACTAACACTGAAGCTTTCTTT	CAIRKTQATNTEAFF
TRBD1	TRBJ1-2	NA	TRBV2	TGTGCCAGCAGTGAGGCGACAGGGTATTGGGGCTACACCTTC	CASSEATGYWGYTF
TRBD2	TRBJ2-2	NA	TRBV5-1	TGCGCCAGCAGAACCCGGACTAGCGGGGTTGCCGGGGAGCTGTTTTTT	CASRTRTSGVAGELFF
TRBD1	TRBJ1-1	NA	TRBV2	TGTGCCAGCAACCAAGCGGACAGGGGTACTGAAGCTTTCTTT	CASNQADRGTEAFF
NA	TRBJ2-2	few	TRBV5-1	TGCGCCAGCAGCTTGAATCAGGGGTTAACCGGGGAGCTGTTTTTT	CASSLNQGLTGELFF
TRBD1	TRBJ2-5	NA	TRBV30	TGTGCCGGGGGGACAGGTGCTTTGGACCAGTACTTC	CAGGTGALDQYF
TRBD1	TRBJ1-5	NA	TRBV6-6	TGTGCCACAAGGATCGGACAGGGGAATCAGCCCCAGCATTTT	CATRIGQGNQPQHF
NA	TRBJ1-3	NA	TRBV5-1	TGCGCCAGCAGCCCGGGACACGAGAGCTCTGGAAACACCATATATTTT	CASSPGHESSGNTIYF
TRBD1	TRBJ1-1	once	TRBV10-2	TGCGCCAGCAGTGAGCAGGGGGCGAACACTGAAGCTTTCTTT	CASSEQGANTEAFF
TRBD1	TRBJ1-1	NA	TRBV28	TGTGCCATCCGGGACAGGGGGCGATCTGAAGCTTTCTTT	CAIRDRGRSEAFF
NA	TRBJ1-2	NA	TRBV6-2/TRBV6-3	TGTGCCAGCAGTTTACGGGGGGACTCTGCGCCCTATGGCTACACCTTC	CASSLRGDSAPYGYTF
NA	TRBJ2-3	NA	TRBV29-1	TGCAGCGCCCTGGGGCGATTTGTCACAGATACGCAGTATTTT	CSALGRFVTDTQYF
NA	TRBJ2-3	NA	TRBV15	TGTGCCACCAGCCGCCTAGTGGGTACGCAGTATTTT	CATSRLVGTQYF
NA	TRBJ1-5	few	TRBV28	TGTGCCAGCAGTCCCAGATTCGGGGGGGTGTCTCAGCCCCAGCATTTT	CASSPRFGGVSQPQHF
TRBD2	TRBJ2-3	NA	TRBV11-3	TGTGCCAGCAGCTTAGAGCCCCTAGCGGGACTGAGGACAGATACGCAGTATTTT	CASSLEPLAGLRTDTQYF
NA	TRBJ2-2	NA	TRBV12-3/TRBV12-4	TGTGCCAGCAAGTCACAAAGATACGGGGAGCTGTTTTTT	CASKSQRYGELFF
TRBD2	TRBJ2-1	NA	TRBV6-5	TGTGCCAGCAGTCCTCCACTAGCGGGATACAATGAGCAGTTCTTC	CASSPPLAGYNEQFF
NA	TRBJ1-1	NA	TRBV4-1	TGCGCCAGCAGCCGCCCCCTAGACACTGAAGCTTTCTTT	CASSRPLDTEAFF
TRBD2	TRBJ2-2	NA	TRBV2	TGTGCCAGCAGTAGAGCGGAAACTCTAGCGGGGGGGCCGGGGAAAGCGAACACCGGGGAGCTGTTTTTT	CASSRAETLAGGPGKANTGELFF
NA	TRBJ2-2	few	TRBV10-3	TGTGCCATCAGTGAGGACAGACCGAACACCGGGGAGCTGTTTTTT	CAISEDRPNTGELFF